This T cell receptor beta chain appears in the sequencing data of a study of response to subunit inactivated influenza vaccine. This clonotype was counted at least ten times. A single record per CDR3 protein comes from TCRdb applying MiXCR to the RT-PCR reads. The data contain around 200,000 distinct CDR3 sequences, around 12% of them singletons. The CDR3 contains 14 residues. The V segment lost 7 bases and the J segment 6 bases; nucleotides outside the gene matches: 6. The data also belong to a second study, concerning T cells expressing NK-cell markers. That study reports: It was by 5'RACE template switching with UMIs that TCR beta cDNA was made. The study found dominant NKG2C+ clonotypes at about 1.0-8% of CD8+ T cells in about six donors. In a few donors, dominant clonotypes made up roughly 28.3-65% of CD3+CD56-NKG2C+ cells.

This clonotype originated in a man aged 50 or older who received an inactivated influenza vaccine. The sample consisted of CD8+ T cells sorted from PBMCs, taken 11 to 12 days after vaccination. This sequence joins TRBV12-3 or TRBV12-4 and TRBJ1-5; 10 bases are a match to TRBD1. The CDR3 nucleotides are TGTGCCAGCACCCTCGGGACAGGGGTTCAGCCCCAGCATTTT. It is translated as CASTLGTGVQPQHF.